Presented here are 32 T cell receptor beta chains from one specimen sequenced in a study of blood T cell repertoires in COVID-19. The protocol was immunoSEQ multiplex PCR, while the TCRdb copy is restricted to in-frame clones and leaves out a portion. The table has 150,000 to 200,000 clones, 83% seen once. The specimen was peripheral blood. The receptors come from a woman over 75 with acute or convalescent COVID-19.

The V and J genes are TRBV12-3 or TRBV12-4 and TRBJ1-2; 10 bases are a match to TRBD1. Trimming took 6 bases from V and 8 from J; bases not matched to a gene: 6. This CDR3 is 13 amino acids long. The CDR3 region is CASRGTGVEGYTF. The CDR3 coding sequence is TGTGCCAGCAGGGGGACAGGGGTTGAAGGCTACACCTTC.

This clone was observed a single time. The rearrangement links TRBV19 to TRBJ2-1; 10 bases map to TRBD1. Germline lookup yields CDR1 LNHDA and CDR2 SQIVND (reference sequence). The CDR3 runs 16 residues. The junction had 4 bases not matched to a gene; V was cut back by 3 bases and J by 2 bases. The CDR3 DNA sequence: TGTGCCAGTAGTATTGGAGACAGGGGGCCCTACAATGAGCAGTTCTTC. This translates into CASSIGDRGPYNEQFF.

The V call is TRBV7-2, the J call TRBJ2-3, with D possibly matching TRBD2 (7 bases). The V gene lost 4 bases and the J gene lost 3 bases, with 17 bases spanning the gap. Germline CDR1 and CDR2: SGHTA and FQGNSA. The CDR3 sequence is 16 residues long. In DNA form, the CDR3 reads TGTGCCAGCAGCTGGGGCGGGGGCGAGGGGACAGATACGCAGTATTTT. Protein: CASSWGGGEGTDTQYF.

The chain couples TRBV3-1 (or the pseudogene TRBV3-2) to TRBJ1-2, with D uncertain. V lost 7 bases to trimming and J lost 6 bases, with 18 bases between them. The CDR3 length is 14 residues. The germline V gene has CDR1 LGHDT and CDR2 YNNKEL (reference sequence). The CDR3 DNA sequence: TGTGCCAGCACTGAAAGCCCGTCACTACATGGCTACACCTTC. It specifies CASTESPSLHGYTF.

Here the CDR3 reads CASSEARPTNEKLFF. CDR3 nucleotide sequence: TGTGCCAGCAGTGAAGCGCGCCCAACTAATGAAAAACTGTTTTTT. The chain couples TRBV6-1 to TRBJ1-4; D gene ambiguous. The germline CDR1 and CDR2 sequences are MNHNS and SASEGT. The CDR3 is 15 amino acids. V was clipped by 0 bases and J by 0 bases, with 5 bases between them.

The chain recombines TRBV29-1 with TRBJ1-2; D ambiguous. V shed 0 bases and J shed 7 bases, with 6 bases lying between them. The CDR3 covers 11 residues. CDR1 SQVTM and CDR2 ANQGSEA come from the germline V gene. The CDR3 DNA sequence: TGCAGCGTTGAAGATCGGGGTGGCTACACCTTC. Its protein is CSVEDRGGYTF.

V and J are TRBV7-2 and TRBJ2-5; 9 bases are a match to TRBD1. The CDR3 runs to 15 residues. V dropped 5 bases and J dropped 2; count of bases not matched to a gene: 6. In germline, CDR1 is SGHTA, CDR2 FQGNSA. As DNA, the CDR3 is TGTGCCAGCAGCCTCGACAGGGGGGGTCAAGAGACCCAGTACTTC. Translating it yields CASSLDRGGQETQYF.

This chain uses TRBV11-2 with TRBJ2-3, with D possibly TRBD1 on 6 matching bases. The germline gives CDR1 SGHAT, CDR2 FQNNGV. Trimming cost V 6 bases and J 8 bases, with 24 bases left between them. The CDR3 has 16 amino acids. The CDR3 spells CASRTSGGGHWSTQYF. CDR3 in DNA: TGTGCCAGCAGGACAAGTGGGGGCGGACACTGGTCTACGCAGTATTTT.

V and J are TRBV7-3 and TRBJ2-5; 10 bases are shared with TRBD1. The CDR3 sequence is 15 residues long. In germline, CDR1 is SGHTA, CDR2 FQGTGA. V trimming: 4 bases; J trimming: 4 bases; junction bases outside the gene matches: 6. The CDR3 here is CASSSGQGLGETQYF. CDR3 in DNA: TGTGCCAGCAGCTCGGGACAGGGGCTTGGAGAGACCCAGTACTTC.

The chain carries TRBV29-1 and TRBJ1-1; D remains ambiguous. Trimming took 5 bases from V and 3 from J, leaving 13 bases between them. Per the germline V gene, CDR1 is SQVTM and CDR2 is ANQGSEA. The CDR3 runs to 13 residues. CDR3 bases: TGCAGCGTTCTCGGAGGGATCCACACTGAAGCTTTCTTT. It is translated as CSVLGGIHTEAFF. Full variable domain (outside the CDR3, taken from reference TRBV29-1 and TRBJ1-1): SAVISQKPSRDICQRGTSLTIQCQVDSQVTMMFWYRQQPGQSLTLIATANQGSEATYESGFVIDKFPISRPNLTFSTLTVSNMSPEDSSIYLCSVLGGIHTEAFFGQGTRLTVV.

This clone was found once. The genes are TRBV24-1 and TRBJ2-2; 7 nucleotides match TRBD1. CDR1 is KGHDR and CDR2 is SFDVKD in the germline V gene. The junction had 4 bases not matched to a gene; V was cut back by 1 base and J by 0 bases. This CDR3 has 17 residues. In DNA, the CDR3 is TGTGCCACCAGTGATTTAAGGGGACAGTCGAACACCGGGGAGCTGTTTTTT. Its protein product is CATSDLRGQSNTGELFF.

CDR3 in DNA: TGTGCCAGCAGGAAGACAGGGGATGAATCACCCCTCCACTTT. Protein sequence: CASRKTGDESPLHF. This chain uses TRBV2 with TRBJ1-6; TRBD1 aligns across 8 bases. The CDR3 contains 14 residues. The germline V gene has CDR1 SNHLY and CDR2 FYNNEI. The J segment lost 10 bases and the V segment lost 6 bases, leaving 8 bases of the junction unmatched.

The gene calls are TRBV29-1 and TRBJ2-7, with 10 bases aligning to TRBD2. The germline V gene encodes CDR1 SQVTM and CDR2 ANQGSEA. With V trimmed by 4 bases and J by 7 bases, 7 bases remained unmatched. The CDR3 spans 13 residues. CDR3 coding DNA: TGCAGCGTTGGGGTAGCGGGAGGTGGAGAGCAGTACTTC. This translates into CSVGVAGGGEQYF.

About this clone: Additional DNA sequences in this sample encode the identical CDR3. The rearrangement uses TRBV5-6 and TRBJ2-5; 11 bases fit TRBD1. In germline, CDR1 is SGHDT, CDR2 YYEEEE. V shed 2 bases, J shed 4 bases, and the junction held 4 bases outside the gene matches. CDR3 length: 15 amino acids. This chain's CDR3 is CASSFGQGATETQYF. The DNA of the CDR3 is TGTGCCAGCAGCTTCGGACAGGGGGCAACAGAGACCCAGTACTTC.

Only one count was recorded for this clone. The chain employs TRBV19 and TRBJ2-1; weak D call: TRBD1 (6 bases). V shed 5 bases and J shed 3 bases, with 8 bases lying between them. The germline CDR1 and CDR2 sequences are LNHDA and SQIVND (reference sequence). The CDR3 contains 13 residues. The CDR3 loop reads CASSQGSYNEQFF. The CDR3 DNA sequence: TGTGCCAGTAGTCAGGGGAGCTACAATGAGCAGTTCTTC.

The J gene is TRBJ2-3, the V gene TRBV9, with a weak D call TRBD1 (6 bases). Trimming removed 1 base from V and 5 bases from J, with 11 bases in between. Germline loops: CDR1 SGDLS, CDR2 YYNGEE. This CDR3 is 14 amino acids long. The CDR3 loop reads CASSVSGTRDTQYF. The DNA of the CDR3 is TGTGCCAGCAGCGTATCCGGGACACGAGATACGCAGTATTTT.

The chain couples TRBV6-1 to TRBJ1-2; D perhaps matches TRBD1 (5 bases). CDR1 and CDR2 from the germline V gene are MNHNS and SASEGT. This CDR3 is 13 amino acids long. Trimming removed 3 bases from V and 3 bases from J, with 8 bases in between. As DNA, the CDR3 is TGTGCCAGCAGTGATGGGACTTACTATGGCTACACCTTC. It codes for CASSDGTYYGYTF.

In this sample, this clone turned up a few times. The chain is built from TRBV6-2 or TRBV6-3 and TRBJ2-1; TRBD2 matches at 14 bases. Germline values: CDR1 MNHEY, CDR2 SVGEGT. This CDR3 has 19 residues. V lost 2 bases to trimming and J lost 8 bases; unmatched junction nucleotides: 14. The CDR3 loop is CASSYPWMQGLAGVDEQFF. CDR3 bases: TGTGCCAGCAGTTACCCTTGGATGCAGGGACTAGCGGGAGTGGATGAGCAGTTCTTC.

The chain joins TRBV12-3 or TRBV12-4 to TRBJ2-5, with 10 bases lining up with TRBD1. The CDR3 is made up of 13 amino acids. After removal of 5 bases from V and 9 bases from J, the junction contained 6 bases not matched to a gene. The CDR3 DNA is TGTGCCAGCAGTCCCGGACAGGGGGGAGCCCAGTACTTC. This encodes CASSPGQGGAQYF.

The chain uses TRBV9 and TRBJ2-7; 7 nucleotides match TRBD2. V lost 0 bases, J lost 4 bases, and 4 bases stayed unmatched. CDR3 length: 14 residues. Germline loops: CDR1 SGDLS, CDR2 YYNGEE. CDR3 nucleotides: TGTGCCAGCAGCGTAGGATTAGCGGGTTACGAGCAGTACTTC. Its translation: CASSVGLAGYEQYF.

This clone has just a few counts. This sequence joins TRBV7-9 and TRBJ2-2, with TRBD2 matching over 11 bases. The V segment lost 8 bases and the J segment 0 bases; nucleotides outside the gene matches: 8. The CDR3 runs 17 residues. In germline, CDR1 is SEHNR, CDR2 FQNEAQ (reference sequence). CDR3 in amino acids: CASGYLAGGANTGELFF. CDR3 coding DNA: TGTGCCAGCGGATATCTAGCGGGAGGAGCGAACACCGGGGAGCTGTTTTTT.

V gene TRBV28 combines with J gene TRBJ2-7; no firm D call. The CDR3 loop spans 11 amino acids. Germline-derived CDR1 and CDR2 are MDHEN and SYDVKM. Deletions cut 4 bases from V and 3 bases from J, with 4 bases between. The CDR3 sequence: CASSSFYEQYF. The CDR3 region has the DNA TGTGCCAGCAGTTCCTTCTACGAGCAGTACTTC.

This clone was recorded a few times. V gene TRBV6-6 combines with J gene TRBJ1-5, with no clear D. Trimming shortened V by 5 bases and J by 5 bases, and 13 bases separated the two germline ends. The CDR3 has 14 amino acids. In germline, CDR1 is MNHNY, CDR2 SVGAGI (reference sequence). CDR3 bases: TGTGCCAGCAGTCTCGACATACGAGATCAGCCCCAGCATTTT. Encoded protein: CASSLDIRDQPQHF.

The chain is built from TRBV7-2 and TRBJ1-2; D unresolved. V dropped 2 bases and J dropped 0 bases, with 7 bases sitting between them. The CDR3 covers 14 residues. Germline-derived CDR1 and CDR2 are SGHTA and FQGNSA. The CDR3 here is CASSLLGANYGYTF. CDR3 nucleotide sequence: TGTGCCAGCAGCTTATTAGGAGCTAACTATGGCTACACCTTC.

This clone was detected only once. The chain couples TRBV28 to TRBJ2-7; 10 positions match TRBD1. Germline V gene sequence: CDR1 MDHEN, CDR2 SYDVKM. The CDR3 runs to 14 residues. The J segment lost 2 bases and the V segment lost 4 bases, leaving 2 bases of the junction unmatched. The CDR3 DNA follows: TGTGCCAGCAGTTCCGGGACAGGGGCCTACGAGCAGTACTTC. It translates to CASSSGTGAYEQYF.

The CDR3 region has the DNA TGTGCCAGTACACGGGGATCAACTAATGAAAAACTGTTTTTT. Translation: CASTRGSTNEKLFF. V and J are TRBV19 and TRBJ1-4; no definite D call. CDR1 is LNHDA, CDR2 SQIVND, per germline (reference sequence). The CDR3 loop spans 14 amino acids. Trimming shortened V by 7 bases and J by 0 bases, and 9 bases separated the two germline ends. Variable domain in full (rest from reference TRBV19 and TRBJ1-4): DGGITQSPKYLFRKEGQNVTLSCEQNLNHDAMYWYRQDPGQGLRLIYYSQIVNDFQKGDIAEGYSVSREKKESFPLTVTSAQKNPTAFYLCASTRGSTNEKLFFGSGTQLSVL.

The chain carries TRBV28 and TRBJ1-1; D is undetermined. CDR1 is MDHEN and CDR2 is SYDVKM in the germline V gene. CDR3 length equals 14 residues. V lost 5 bases and J 1 base, leaving 11 bases between the germline ends. Here the CDR3 DNA reads TGTGCCAGCAGTCCAGTCGGGAAGAACACTGAAGCTTTCTTT. This gives the protein CASSPVGKNTEAFF.

The genes are TRBV9 and TRBJ1-4; possible D gene TRBD1, 5 bases. Germline V gene lookup returns CDR1 SGDLS and CDR2 YYNGEE. Trimming left V 0 bases short and J 8 bases short, with 14 bases between. CDR3 length equals 15 residues. This chain's CDR3 is CASSVGIGADEKLFF. The CDR3 DNA reads as TGTGCCAGCAGCGTAGGAATTGGGGCCGACGAAAAACTGTTTTTT.

This sequence joins TRBV20-1 and TRBJ1-2; D gene ambiguous. The CDR3 runs 13 residues. The germline V gene encodes CDR1 DFQATT and CDR2 SNEGSKA (reference sequence). Trimming left V 5 bases short and J 6 bases short, with 16 bases between. Written as DNA, the CDR3 is TGCAGTGCTGGTGACGGACTCGGGGATGGCTACACCTTC. As protein: CSAGDGLGDGYTF.

This chain links TRBV7-2 with TRBJ2-3; 11 nucleotides align to TRBD2. V was pared by 0 bases and J by 1 base, with 0 bases of the junction left unmatched. Germline V gives CDR1 SGHTA, CDR2 FQGNSA. CDR3 length: 16 amino acids. CDR3 loop: CASSLATSGGTDTQYF. The CDR3 region has the DNA TGTGCCAGCAGCTTAGCGACTAGCGGGGGCACAGATACGCAGTATTTT.

This chain uses TRBV5-8 with TRBJ2-1; D may be TRBD2 (6 bases). CDR3 length: 14 amino acids. Germline values: CDR1 SGHTS, CDR2 YDEGEE. V was pared by 2 bases and J by 8 bases, with 14 bases between. The CDR3 is CASSFGRASDEQFF. The CDR3 coding sequence is TGTGCCAGCAGCTTTGGACGGGCTAGCGATGAGCAGTTCTTC.

The V gene is TRBV3-1 (or the pseudogene TRBV3-2), the J gene TRBJ1-5, with 9 nucleotides matching TRBD1. The CDR3 runs to 14 residues. Germline loops: CDR1 LGHDT, CDR2 YNNKEL (reference sequence). Trimming cost V 3 bases and J 11 bases; bases outside gene matches: 8. The CDR3 spells CASSQGQGPAAQHF. DNA of the CDR3: TGTGCCAGCAGCCAGGGACAGGGTCCCGCAGCCCAGCATTTT.